This T cell receptor (beta chain) came from a study of cytomegalovirus exposure and HLA in healthy donors. Concerning this clone itself: Its antigen is as yet unknown.

This CDR3 region has 13 residues. From germline, CDR1 is LNHDA and CDR2 SQIVND (reference sequence). Primers included in the PCR were 60 Vbeta and 13 Jbeta primers. In the original analysis: Later reanalysis found approximately 80 million unique TCR beta chains, 9 million to 12 million of them shared. The method was immunoSEQ multiplex PCR; TCRdb's version includes in-frame clones alone and lacks a portion of them. V, J and clone size are those of that table, while D and trimming were read from the DNA. The sample carries tens of thousands of clones, roughly 73% recorded once. Study observations and caveats: For presence/absence analyses, sequencing depth was assumed to be roughly uniform across donors. Within an earlier analysis, most TCR beta V segments proved productive either about 87% or about 30% of the time.

Every donor was a healthy person donating bone marrow. The chain employs TRBV19 and TRBJ2-5; 7 bases line up with TRBD1. The closer fit of TRBJ2-7 to the DNA end suggests the J call may be wrong. The receptor was derived from a woman in her 40s in good health and CMV-seronegative. The specimen sequenced was PBMCs. CDR3 DNA sequence: TGTGCCAGTAGCTACAGGGGCAACTACGAGCAGTACTTC. Its translation: CASSYRGNYEQYF.